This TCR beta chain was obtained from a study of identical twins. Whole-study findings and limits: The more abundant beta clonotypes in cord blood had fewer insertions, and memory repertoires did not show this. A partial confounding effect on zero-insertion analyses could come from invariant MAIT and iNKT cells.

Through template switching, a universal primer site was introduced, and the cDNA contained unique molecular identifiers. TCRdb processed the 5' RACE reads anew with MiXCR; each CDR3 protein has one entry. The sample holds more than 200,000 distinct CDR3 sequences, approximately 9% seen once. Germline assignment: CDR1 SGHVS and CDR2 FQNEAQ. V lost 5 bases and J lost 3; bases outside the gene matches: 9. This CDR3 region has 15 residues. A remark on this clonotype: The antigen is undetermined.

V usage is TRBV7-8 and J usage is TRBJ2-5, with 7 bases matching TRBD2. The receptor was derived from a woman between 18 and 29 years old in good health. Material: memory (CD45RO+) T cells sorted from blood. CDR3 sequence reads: CASSPRGRAKETQYF. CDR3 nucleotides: TGTGCCAGCAGCCCCCGAGGGAGGGCCAAAGAGACCCAGTACTTC.